The next 17 T cell receptor beta chains were all read from a single sample in a study of T cells in Graves' hyperthyroidism and ophthalmopathy. RNA transcripts gave rise to amplified TCR beta CDR3 regions. Initially, a first-round RT-PCR of the TCR CDR3 employed the HTBI primer set. TCRdb analysed the multiplex PCR reads with MiXCR anew, one entry per CDR3 protein. This sample yields under 350,000 distinct CDR3 sequences, of which about 17% are seen a single time; over 50% belongs to the top ten. The sample comprised blood. Receptors were obtained from an older woman with Graves' ophthalmopathy.

In its sample, this clonotype was seen many times. The rearrangement uses TRBV7-2 and TRBJ2-3, with D possibly matching TRBD1 (5 bases). Germline V gene sequence: CDR1 SGHTA, CDR2 FQGNSA. The CDR3 loop spans 13 amino acids. V lost 5 bases and J 3 bases, leaving 9 bases between the germline ends. The CDR3 DNA sequence: TGTGCCAGCAGCGCCCCAGGGACAGATACGCAGTATTTT. Translation: CASSAPGTDTQYF. Using reference TRBV7-2 and TRBJ2-3 for the parts outside the CDR3, the full variable domain is GAGVSQSPSNKVTEKGKDVELRCDPISGHTALYWYRQSLGQGLEFLIYFQGNSAPDKSGLPSDRFSAERTGGSVSTLTIQRTQQEDSAVYLCASSAPGTDTQYFGPGTRLTVL.

This clonotype was recorded at least ten times. The rearrangement joins TRBV27 to TRBJ1-2; maybe TRBD1 (5 bases). V lost 6 bases, J lost 2 bases, and 16 bases lay in between. The CDR3 is made up of 15 amino acids. The germline V gene encodes CDR1 MNHEY and CDR2 SMNVEV (reference sequence). For the CDR3, the DNA is TGTGCCAGCAGCCCCGACTCCGACAGCAACTATGGCTACACCTTC. Encoded protein: CASSPDSDSNYGYTF.

Ten or more counts support this clonotype. The V gene is TRBV12-3 or TRBV12-4, the J gene TRBJ1-2, with D unclear. V was cut by 2 bases and J by 7 bases, with 8 bases left in between. The CDR3 loop spans 12 amino acids. The CDR3 spells CASSLSAAGYTF. The CDR3 bases are TGTGCCAGCAGTTTATCAGCTGCTGGCTACACCTTC.

This clonotype came up many times. The gene calls are TRBV6-1 and TRBJ2-5, with D uncertain. The CDR3 runs to 16 residues. V lost 5 bases, J lost 5 bases, and 21 bases lay in between. Germline loops: CDR1 MNHNS, CDR2 SASEGT. The CDR3 DNA sequence: TGTGCCAGCAGTTCACGGAACCCGAAGACGGGTGAGACCCAGTACTTC. Translation gives CASSSRNPKTGETQYF.

Many counts were recorded for this clonotype. V usage is TRBV20-1 and J usage is TRBJ1-4; D is ambiguous. V was trimmed by 6 bases and J by 0 bases, leaving 8 bases between them. The length of the CDR3 is 13 residues. CDR1 and CDR2 from the germline V gene are DFQATT and SNEGSKA (reference sequence). CDR3 in DNA: TGCAGTGCCCATACCCCAACTAATGAAAAACTGTTTTTT. Amino acid sequence: CSAHTPTNEKLFF.

This rearrangement joins TRBV28 to TRBJ2-1; 10 nucleotides line up with TRBD2. J gave up 6 bases and V 6 bases, and 8 bases lay outside the gene matches. This CDR3 is built from 15 residues. Germline V gene data show CDR1 as MDHEN and CDR2 as SYDVKM. CDR3 nucleotide sequence: TGTGCCAGCAGACCAAGCGGGAGGGCTAGCAATGAGCAGTTCTTC. This codes for CASRPSGRASNEQFF.

The genes are TRBV24-1 and TRBJ1-3, with 7 bases identical to TRBD1. V lost 4 bases to trimming and J lost 2 bases; unmatched junction nucleotides: 16. The germline CDR1 and CDR2 sequences are KGHDR and SFDVKD. This CDR3 comprises 19 residues. CDR3 residues: CATSDWTGDLFSPGNTIYF. The DNA for the CDR3 is TGTGCCACCAGTGACTGGACAGGCGATCTCTTTTCTCCTGGAAACACCATATATTTT.

In its sample, this clonotype was seen many times. The rearrangement uses TRBV7-2 and TRBJ2-7; 8 nucleotides align to TRBD1. The CDR3 is 15 residues long. The germline V gene encodes CDR1 SGHTA and CDR2 FQGNSA. V shed 1 base and J 3 bases; nucleotides not matched to a gene: 5. CDR3 nucleotide sequence: TGTGCCAGCAGCTTAGTCAGGGGGCGCTTCTACGAGCAGTACTTC. This translates into CASSLVRGRFYEQYF. The full variable domain, with the rest looked up from reference TRBV7-2 and TRBJ2-7, is GAGVSQSPSNKVTEKGKDVELRCDPISGHTALYWYRQSLGQGLEFLIYFQGNSAPDKSGLPSDRFSAERTGGSVSTLTIQRTQQEDSAVYLCASSLVRGRFYEQYFGPGTRLTVT.

This clonotype was recorded at least ten times. This chain joins TRBV5-1 and TRBJ2-1, with 10 bases aligning to TRBD2. The CDR3 runs 17 residues. CDR1 and CDR2 from the germline V gene are SGHRS and YFSETQ. After removal of 3 bases from V and 8 bases from J, the junction contained 14 bases not matched to a gene. The CDR3 is CASSSYSGLADGDEQFF. The CDR3 nucleotides read TGCGCCAGCAGCTCGTACAGTGGACTAGCGGATGGGGATGAGCAGTTCTTC.

This clonotype was seen more than once but under ten times. J is TRBJ1-6 and V is TRBV6-1; TRBD1 might be the D (6 bases). The CDR3 has 15 residues. V lost 7 bases to trimming and J lost 0 bases, with 10 bases between them. Per the germline V gene, CDR1 is MNHNS and CDR2 is SASEGT. The CDR3 DNA reads as TGTGCCAGCATTGGGACAACCTCCTATAATTCACCCCTCCACTTT. Encoded protein: CASIGTTSYNSPLHF.

About this clonotype itself: Since a much larger clone is just one base distant, this may be a read error. J is TRBJ1-2 and V is TRBV12-3 or TRBV12-4, with D perhaps TRBD1 (5 bases). The CDR3 is 12 amino acids. Trimming cost V 6 bases and J 9 bases, with 14 bases left between them. The CDR3 DNA reads TGTGCCAGCAGCCCTGGGGGGAATAGCTACACCTTC. Its translation: CASSPGGNSYTF.

The rearrangement links TRBV19 to TRBJ1-6, with D uncertain. The CDR3 length is 14 residues. V was cut by 4 bases and J by 8 bases, with 12 bases left in between. Germline V gene sequence: CDR1 LNHDA, CDR2 SQIVND (reference sequence). Here the CDR3 reads CASSNPGADSPLHF. DNA of the CDR3: TGTGCCAGTAGTAATCCGGGCGCGGATTCACCCCTCCACTTT.

The table lists this clonotype with a few counts. The rearrangement links TRBV9 to TRBJ1-6; TRBD1 is a possible D gene (5 bases). Germline V lookup: CDR1 SGDLS, CDR2 YYNGEE. The CDR3 spans 14 residues. V lost 2 bases, J lost 7 bases, and 10 bases lay in between. The CDR3 nucleotides read TGTGCCAGCAGCGTTCTGACAGCAAATTCACCCCTCCACTTT. The encoded protein is CASSVLTANSPLHF. Together with reference TRBV9 and TRBJ1-6, the CDR3 gives the full variable domain: DSGVTQTPKHLITATGQRVTLRCSPRSGDLSVYWYQQSLDQGLQFLIQYYNGEERAKGNILERFSAQQFPDLHSELNLSSLELGDSALYFCASSVLTANSPLHFGNGTRLTVT.

The CDR3 here is CASRRSGPLHF. DNA of the CDR3: TGTGCCAGCAGACGATCTGGACCCCTCCACTTT. The chain employs TRBV12-3 or TRBV12-4 and TRBJ1-6; D gene uncertain. The germline V and J ends were trimmed by 6 bases and 12 bases, with 9 bases remaining between them. There are 11 residues in the CDR3.

This clonotype was picked up many times. This chain connects TRBV12-3 or TRBV12-4 to TRBJ1-1; no firm D call. The V end was cut by 2 bases, the J end by 6 bases, with 10 bases between. This CDR3 has 13 residues. The CDR3 bases are TGTGCCAGCAGTTTATCGCATGAAGCTGAAGCTTTCTTT. Translating it yields CASSLSHEAEAFF.

This clonotype appeared many times. The chain recombines TRBV29-1 with TRBJ1-1; D is possibly TRBD1 (6 bases). V lost 7 bases, J lost 4 bases, and 19 bases lay in between. Germline V CDR1 and CDR2: SQVTM, ANQGSEA. This CDR3 has 14 residues. DNA for the CDR3: TGCAGCGCCCTTTACGGGGGCCTGGGCACTGAAGCTTTCTTT. Amino acid sequence: CSALYGGLGTEAFF.

The chain links TRBV7-9 to TRBJ1-1; D gene ambiguous. Germline V gene data show CDR1 as SEHNR and CDR2 as FQNEAQ (reference sequence). This CDR3 contains 14 residues. With 1 base removed from V and 1 base from J, the gap between germline ends came to 7 bases. The CDR3 loop is CASSLVVQNTEAFF. The CDR3 DNA reads as TGTGCCAGCAGCTTAGTGGTTCAGAACACTGAAGCTTTCTTT.